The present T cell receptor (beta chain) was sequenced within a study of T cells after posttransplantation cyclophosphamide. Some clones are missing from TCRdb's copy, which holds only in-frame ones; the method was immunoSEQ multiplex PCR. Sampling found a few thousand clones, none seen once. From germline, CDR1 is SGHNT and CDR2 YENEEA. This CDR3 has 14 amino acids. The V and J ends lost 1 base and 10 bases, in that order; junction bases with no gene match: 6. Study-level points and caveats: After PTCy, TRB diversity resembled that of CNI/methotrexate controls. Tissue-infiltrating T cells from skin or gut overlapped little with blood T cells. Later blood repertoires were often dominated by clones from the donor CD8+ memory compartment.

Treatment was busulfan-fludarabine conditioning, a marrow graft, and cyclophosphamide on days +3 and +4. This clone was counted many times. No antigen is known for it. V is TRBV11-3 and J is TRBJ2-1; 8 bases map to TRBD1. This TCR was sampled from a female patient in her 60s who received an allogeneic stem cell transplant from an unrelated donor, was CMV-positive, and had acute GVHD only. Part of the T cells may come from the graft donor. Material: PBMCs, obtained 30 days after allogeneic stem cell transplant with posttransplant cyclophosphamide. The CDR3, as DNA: TGTGCCAGCAGCTTAGGACCAGGGGGCGCGGAGCAGTTCTTC. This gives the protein CASSLGPGGAEQFF. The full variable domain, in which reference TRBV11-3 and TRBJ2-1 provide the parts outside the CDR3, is EAGVVQSPRYKIIEKKQPVAFWCNPISGHNTLYWYLQNLGQGPELLIRYENEEAVDDSQLPKDRFSAERLKGVDSTLKIQPAELGDSAVYLCASSLGPGGAEQFFGPGTRLTVL.